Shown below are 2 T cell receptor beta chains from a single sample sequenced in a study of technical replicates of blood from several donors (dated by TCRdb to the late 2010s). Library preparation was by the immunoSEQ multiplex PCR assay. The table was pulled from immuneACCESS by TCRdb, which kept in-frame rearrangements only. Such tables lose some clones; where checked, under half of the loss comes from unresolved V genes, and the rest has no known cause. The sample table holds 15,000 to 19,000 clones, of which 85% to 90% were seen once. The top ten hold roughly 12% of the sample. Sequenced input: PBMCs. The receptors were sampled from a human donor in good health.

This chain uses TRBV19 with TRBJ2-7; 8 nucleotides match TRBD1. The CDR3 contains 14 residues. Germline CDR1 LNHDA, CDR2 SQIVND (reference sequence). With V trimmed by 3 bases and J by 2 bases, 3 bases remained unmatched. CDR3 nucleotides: TGTGCCAGTAGTATTGGACAGGGTGCCTACGAGCAGTACTTC. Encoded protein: CASSIGQGAYEQYF. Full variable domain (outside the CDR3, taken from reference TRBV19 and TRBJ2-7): DGGITQSPKYLFRKEGQNVTLSCEQNLNHDAMYWYRQDPGQGLRLIYYSQIVNDFQKGDIAEGYSVSREKKESFPLTVTSAQKNPTAFYLCASSIGQGAYEQYFGPGTRLTVT.

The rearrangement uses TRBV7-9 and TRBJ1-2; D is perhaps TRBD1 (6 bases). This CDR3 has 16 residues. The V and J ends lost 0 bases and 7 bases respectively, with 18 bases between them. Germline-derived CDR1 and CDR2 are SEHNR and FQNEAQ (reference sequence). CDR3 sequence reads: CASSLARRGGVFGYTF. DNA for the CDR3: TGTGCCAGCAGCTTAGCTCGACGGGGGGGCGTTTTTGGCTACACCTTC. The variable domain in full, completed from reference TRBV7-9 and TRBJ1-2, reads DTGVSQNPRHKITKRGQNVTFRCDPISEHNRLYWYRQTLGQGPEFLTYFQNEAQLEKSRLLSDRFSAERPKGSFSTLEIQRTEQGDSAMYLCASSLARRGGVFGYTFGSGTRLTVV.